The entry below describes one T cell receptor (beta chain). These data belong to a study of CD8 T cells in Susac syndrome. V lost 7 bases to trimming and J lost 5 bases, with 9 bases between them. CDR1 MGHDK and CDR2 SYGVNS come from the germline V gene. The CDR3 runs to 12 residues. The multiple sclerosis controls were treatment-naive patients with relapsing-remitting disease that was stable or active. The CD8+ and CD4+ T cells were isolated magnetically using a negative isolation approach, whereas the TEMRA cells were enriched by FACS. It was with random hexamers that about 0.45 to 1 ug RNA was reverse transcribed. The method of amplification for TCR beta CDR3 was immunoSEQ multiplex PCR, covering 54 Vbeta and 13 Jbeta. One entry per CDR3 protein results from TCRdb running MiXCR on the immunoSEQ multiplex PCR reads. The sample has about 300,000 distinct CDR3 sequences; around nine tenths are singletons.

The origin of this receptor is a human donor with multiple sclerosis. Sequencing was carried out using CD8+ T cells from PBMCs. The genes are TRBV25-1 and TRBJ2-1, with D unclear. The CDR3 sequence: CASTALDNEQFF. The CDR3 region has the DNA TGTGCCAGCACAGCTTTGGACAATGAGCAGTTCTTC. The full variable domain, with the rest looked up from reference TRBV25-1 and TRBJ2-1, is EADIYQTPRYLVIGTGKKITLECSQTMGHDKMYWYQQDPGMELHLIHYSYGVNSTEKGDLSSESTVSRIRTEHFPLTLESARPSHTSQYLCASTALDNEQFFGPGTRLTVL.